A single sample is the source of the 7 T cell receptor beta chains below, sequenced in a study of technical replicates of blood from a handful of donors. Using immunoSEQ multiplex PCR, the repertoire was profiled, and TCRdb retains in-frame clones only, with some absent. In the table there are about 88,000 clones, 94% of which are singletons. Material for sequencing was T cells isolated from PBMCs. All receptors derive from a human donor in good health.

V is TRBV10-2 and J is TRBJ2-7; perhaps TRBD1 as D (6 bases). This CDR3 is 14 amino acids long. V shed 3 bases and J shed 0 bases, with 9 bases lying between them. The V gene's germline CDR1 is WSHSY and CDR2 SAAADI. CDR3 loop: CASSDPGHSYEQYF. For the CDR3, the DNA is TGCGCCAGCAGTGATCCGGGACACTCCTACGAGCAGTACTTC.

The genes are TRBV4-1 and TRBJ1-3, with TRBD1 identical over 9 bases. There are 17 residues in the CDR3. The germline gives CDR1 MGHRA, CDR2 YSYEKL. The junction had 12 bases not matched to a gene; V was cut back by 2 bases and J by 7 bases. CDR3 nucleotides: TGCGCCAGCAGCCAACCCCTCCGGGACAGGGCCTCGAACACCATATATTTT. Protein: CASSQPLRDRASNTIYF.

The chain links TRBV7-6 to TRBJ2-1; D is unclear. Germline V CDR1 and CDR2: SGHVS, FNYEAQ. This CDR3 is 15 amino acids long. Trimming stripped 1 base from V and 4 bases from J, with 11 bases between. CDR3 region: CASSLGADRYNEQFF. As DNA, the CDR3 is TGTGCCAGCAGCTTAGGGGCAGATAGATACAATGAGCAGTTCTTC.

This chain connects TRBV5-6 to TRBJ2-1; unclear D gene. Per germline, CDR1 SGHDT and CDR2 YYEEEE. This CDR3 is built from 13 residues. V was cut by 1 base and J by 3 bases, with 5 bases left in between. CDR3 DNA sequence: TGTGCCAGCAGCTTGAACAGCTACAATGAGCAGTTCTTC. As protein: CASSLNSYNEQFF.

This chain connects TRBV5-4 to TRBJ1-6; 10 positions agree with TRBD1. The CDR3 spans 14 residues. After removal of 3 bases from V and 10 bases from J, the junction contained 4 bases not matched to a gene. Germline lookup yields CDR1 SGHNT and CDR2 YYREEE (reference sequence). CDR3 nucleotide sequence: TGTGCCAGCAGCTCCGGGACAGGGGTATCACCCCTCCACTTT. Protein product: CASSSGTGVSPLHF.

CDR3 region: CASSFSGRSPLHF. Written as DNA, the CDR3 is TGTGCCAGCAGCTTCAGCGGCCGATCACCCCTCCACTTT. The V call is TRBV7-3, the J call TRBJ1-6, with D unresolved. V was cut by 3 bases and J by 10 bases, with 10 bases left in between. This CDR3 comprises 13 residues. CDR1 and CDR2 (germline): SGHTA, FQGTGA.

CDR3 loop: CASSSLTLDTDTQYF. The CDR3 region has the DNA TGCGCCAGCAGCTCCCTTACCTTAGACACAGATACGCAGTATTTT. The chain combines TRBV5-1 with TRBJ2-3, with unresolved D. The CDR3 length is 15 residues. V was cut by 3 bases and J by 2 bases, with 13 bases left in between. Germline V gives CDR1 SGHRS, CDR2 YFSETQ.